This TCR beta chain comes out of a study of graft-versus-host responses after intestinal transplantation. Study-wide context: Multivisceral, liver-intestinal, or isolated intestinal grafts went to recipients. Every recipient had anti-thymocyte globulin induction and around 3 years of tacrolimus plus steroids.

Assay: immunoSEQ multiplex PCR; the TCRdb copy retains only in-frame clones and omits some. This sample carries approximately 100,000 clones, about 83% of them seen once, and the ten largest clones take about 1.5%. On this clone itself: Its antigen is not known.

Trimming took 6 bases from V and 5 from J; bases not matched to a gene: 15. The CDR3 length is 16 residues. Germline loops: CDR1 MDHEN, CDR2 SYDVKM. Broader study findings: Ileal or blood samples showed some GvH clones first, and such clones were also found in recipient marrow. The presence of high graft-versus-host to host-versus-graft clonal ratios in allografts characterized patients with graft-donor T cell macrochimerism.

Material: PBMCs, obtained 255 days after intestinal transplant. The J gene is TRBJ2-7, the V gene TRBV28, with 8 bases that match TRBD2. The clonotype was recovered from a human patient who received an intestinal transplant, so some T cells may come from the graft donor. Here the CDR3 reads CASRASPGREVDEQYF. In DNA, the CDR3 is TGTGCCAGCAGGGCCTCTCCTGGGCGGGAGGTAGACGAGCAGTACTTC.